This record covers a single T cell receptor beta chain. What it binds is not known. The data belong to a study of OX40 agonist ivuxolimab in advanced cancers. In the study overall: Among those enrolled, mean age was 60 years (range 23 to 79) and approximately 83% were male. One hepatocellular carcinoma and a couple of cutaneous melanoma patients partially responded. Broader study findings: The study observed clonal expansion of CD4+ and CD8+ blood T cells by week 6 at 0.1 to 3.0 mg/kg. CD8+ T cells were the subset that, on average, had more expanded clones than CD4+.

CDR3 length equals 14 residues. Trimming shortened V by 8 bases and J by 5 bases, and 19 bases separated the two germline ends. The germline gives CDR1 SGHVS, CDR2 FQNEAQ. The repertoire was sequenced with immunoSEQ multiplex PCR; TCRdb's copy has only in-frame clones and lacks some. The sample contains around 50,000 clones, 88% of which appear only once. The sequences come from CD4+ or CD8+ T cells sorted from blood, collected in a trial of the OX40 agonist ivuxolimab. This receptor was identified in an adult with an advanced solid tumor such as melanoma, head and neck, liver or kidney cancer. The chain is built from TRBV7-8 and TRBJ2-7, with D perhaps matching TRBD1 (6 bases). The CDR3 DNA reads TGTGCCAGCTGGCCCAGGACAGTAGGCGACGAGCAGTACTTC. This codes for CASWPRTVGDEQYF.